The 10 T cell receptor beta chains in this list originate from one sample, sequenced in a study of cytomegalovirus exposure and HLA in healthy donors (dated by TCRdb to the late 2010s). The library was generated by the immunoSEQ multiplex PCR assay. For the multiplex PCR, a mixture combining 60 forward primers for TCR Vbeta segments and 13 reverse primers for TCR Jbeta segments was used. The source is immuneACCESS, and TCRdb retained only in-frame sequences with V and J called. Part of the clones is not carried over; for the studies checked, unresolved V genes explain less than half of this, and the remainder is unexplained. The sample includes just over 200,000 clones, with approximately 79% observed a single time. The ten largest account for 1.7% of the sample. The specimen sequenced was PBMCs. These receptor sequences come from a man in his fifties or sixties in good health and CMV-seronegative.

The chain carries TRBV19 and TRBJ1-4; perhaps TRBD1 as D (5 bases). The CDR3 sequence is 15 residues long. V lost 5 bases to trimming and J lost 0 bases, with 10 bases between them. Germline CDR1 is LNHDA and CDR2 is SQIVND (reference sequence). This CDR3 is CASSGGDATNEKLFF. The CDR3 nucleotides are TGTGCCAGTAGTGGGGGGGATGCAACTAATGAAAAACTGTTTTTT.

The chain has TRBV11-1 and TRBJ2-7; TRBD2 might be the D (6 bases). The germline V and J ends were trimmed by 3 bases and 3 bases, with 12 bases remaining between them. Germline-derived CDR1 and CDR2 are SGHAT and FQDESV (reference sequence). This CDR3 has 14 residues. CDR3: CASSFRDLNYEQYF. The CDR3 nucleotides are TGTGCCAGCAGCTTCCGGGACTTAAACTACGAGCAGTACTTC.

The chain is built from TRBV15 and TRBJ2-1, with 10 bases fitting TRBD2. Germline trimming cut 6 bases from V and 6 bases from J; bases unmatched to any gene: 20. CDR1 is LNHNV and CDR2 is YYDKDF in the germline V gene (reference sequence). The CDR3 sequence is 19 residues long. The chain's CDR3 is CATRDISGGIRARTNEQFF. DNA of the CDR3: TGTGCCACCAGGGATATTAGCGGGGGGATTCGTGCCAGGACCAATGAGCAGTTCTTC.

Of note for this clone: At one of its ends the junction is not consistent with the germline gene, which may arise from a read error. V and J are TRBV7-6 and TRBJ2-1; D is possibly TRBD2 (5 bases). The germline V gene has CDR1 SGHVS and CDR2 FNYEAQ. The CDR3 loop spans 14 amino acids. CDR3 region: CASSLGPGENGQFF. In DNA, the CDR3 is TGTGCCAGCAGCTTAGGACCTGGGGAGAATGGGCAGTTCTTC.

The V call is TRBV29-1, the J call TRBJ2-5; 11 nucleotides match TRBD2. The DNA end is a closer match to TRBJ2-7, so the J assignment may be wrong. CDR3 length: 12 amino acids. Germline CDR1 reads SQVTM; CDR2 reads ANQGSEA. The CDR3 DNA sequence: TGCAGCGGGCGGGGACTAGCGGACGAGCAGTACTTC. Translation: CSGRGLADEQYF.

This rearrangement joins TRBV28 to TRBJ1-5, with 9 nucleotides matching TRBD1. The CDR3 extends over 16 amino acids. Germline values: CDR1 MDHEN, CDR2 SYDVKM. This CDR3 is CAYSRGGTGSNQPQHF. DNA for the CDR3: TGTGCTTATAGTAGGGGGGGGACAGGGAGCAATCAGCCCCAGCATTTT.

The CDR3 protein is CASTDGTGEARELFF. In DNA form, the CDR3 reads TGTGCCAGCACCGATGGGACAGGGGAGGCCAGGGAGCTGTTTTTT. V is TRBV28 and J is TRBJ2-2; TRBD1 aligns across 10 bases. This CDR3 spans 15 amino acids. CDR1 MDHEN and CDR2 SYDVKM come from the germline V gene. The V segment lost 7 bases and the J segment 9 bases; nucleotides outside the gene matches: 11.

The gene calls are TRBV28 and TRBJ1-5; perhaps TRBD1 as D (5 bases). Germline loops: CDR1 MDHEN, CDR2 SYDVKM. The CDR3 is 14 amino acids. V lost 7 bases to trimming and J lost 1 base, with 11 bases between them. The CDR3, as DNA: TGTGCCAGCACTCAGGGAGGGAGCAATCAGCCCCAGCATTTT. It is translated as CASTQGGSNQPQHF.

V gene TRBV5-1 combines with J gene TRBJ1-5, with 8 bases aligning to TRBD1. V trimming: 2 bases; J trimming: 2 bases; junction bases outside the gene matches: 0. The CDR3 has 14 residues. Per the germline V gene, CDR1 is SGHRS and CDR2 is YFSETQ. CDR3 coding DNA: TGCGCCAGCAGCTTACAGGGGGGCAATCAGCCCCAGCATTTT. Amino acids: CASSLQGGNQPQHF.

The chain has TRBV4-2 and TRBJ2-4, with 8 bases lining up with TRBD2. CDR1 is LGHNA, CDR2 YNFKEQ, per germline. The V gene end was trimmed by 4 bases and the J gene end by 4 bases; junction bases not matched to a gene: 12. This CDR3 has 17 amino acids. CDR3 loop: CASSPSEREIGKNIQYF. The CDR3 DNA follows: TGTGCCAGCAGCCCCTCGGAGCGGGAGATCGGGAAAAACATTCAGTACTTC.